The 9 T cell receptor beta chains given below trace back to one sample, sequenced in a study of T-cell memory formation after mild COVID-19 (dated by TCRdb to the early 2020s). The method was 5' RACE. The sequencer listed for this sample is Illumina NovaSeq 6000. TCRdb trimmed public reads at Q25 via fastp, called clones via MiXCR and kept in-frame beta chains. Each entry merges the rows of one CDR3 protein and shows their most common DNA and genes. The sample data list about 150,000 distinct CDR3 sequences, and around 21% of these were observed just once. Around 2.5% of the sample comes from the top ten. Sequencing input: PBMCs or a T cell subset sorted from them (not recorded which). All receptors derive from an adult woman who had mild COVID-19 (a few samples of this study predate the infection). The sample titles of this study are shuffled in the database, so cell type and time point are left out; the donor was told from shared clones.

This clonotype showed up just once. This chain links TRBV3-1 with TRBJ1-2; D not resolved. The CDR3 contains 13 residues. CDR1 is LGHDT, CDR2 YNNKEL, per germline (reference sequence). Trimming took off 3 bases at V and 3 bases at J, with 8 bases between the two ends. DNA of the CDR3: TGTGCCAGCAGCCAGCGCTGGGACTATGGCTACACCTTC. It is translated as CASSQRWDYGYTF.

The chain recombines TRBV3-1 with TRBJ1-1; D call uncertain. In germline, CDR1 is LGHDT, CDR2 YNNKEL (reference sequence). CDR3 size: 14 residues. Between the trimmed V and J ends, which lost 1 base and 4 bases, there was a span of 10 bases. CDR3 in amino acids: CASSQAGIRTEAFF. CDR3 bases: TGTGCCAGCAGCCAAGCGGGGATCCGCACTGAAGCTTTCTTT. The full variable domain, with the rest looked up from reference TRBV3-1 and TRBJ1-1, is DTAVSQTPKYLVTQMGNDKSIKCEQNLGHDTMYWYKQDSKKFLKIMFSYNNKELIINETVPNRFSPKSPDKAHLNLHINSLELGDSAVYFCASSQAGIRTEAFFGQGTRLTVV.

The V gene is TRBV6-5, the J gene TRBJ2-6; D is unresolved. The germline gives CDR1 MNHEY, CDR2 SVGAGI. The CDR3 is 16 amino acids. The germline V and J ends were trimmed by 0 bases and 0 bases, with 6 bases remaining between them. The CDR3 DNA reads TGTGCCAGCAGTTACTCGAGGTACTCTGGGGCCAACGTCCTGACTTTC. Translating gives CASSYSRYSGANVLTF.

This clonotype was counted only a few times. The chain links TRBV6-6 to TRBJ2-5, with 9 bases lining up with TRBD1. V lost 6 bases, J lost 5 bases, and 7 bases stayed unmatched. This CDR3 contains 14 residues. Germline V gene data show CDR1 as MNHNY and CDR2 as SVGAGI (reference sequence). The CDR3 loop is CASRNPGQGETQYF. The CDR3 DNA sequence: TGTGCCAGCAGAAACCCGGGACAGGGCGAGACCCAGTACTTC.

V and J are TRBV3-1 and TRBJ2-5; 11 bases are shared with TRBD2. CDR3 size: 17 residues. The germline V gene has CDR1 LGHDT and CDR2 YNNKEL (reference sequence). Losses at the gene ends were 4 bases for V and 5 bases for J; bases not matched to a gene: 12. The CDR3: CASSPLRRLAGRETQYF. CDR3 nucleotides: TGTGCCAGCAGCCCCCTAAGGAGACTAGCGGGGCGGGAGACCCAGTACTTC.

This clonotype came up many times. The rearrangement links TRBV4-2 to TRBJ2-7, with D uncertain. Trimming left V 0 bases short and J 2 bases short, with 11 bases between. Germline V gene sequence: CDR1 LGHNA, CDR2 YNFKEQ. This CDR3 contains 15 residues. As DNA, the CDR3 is TGTGCCAGCAGCCAAGATAGGCGGACCCCCTACGAGCAGTACTTC. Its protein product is CASSQDRRTPYEQYF.

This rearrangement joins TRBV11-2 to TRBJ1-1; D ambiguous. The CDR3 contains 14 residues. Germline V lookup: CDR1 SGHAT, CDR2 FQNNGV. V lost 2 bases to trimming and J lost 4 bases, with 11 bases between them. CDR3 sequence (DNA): TGTGCCAGCAGCTTACTGGTGCGGAGCACTGAAGCTTTCTTT. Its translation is CASSLLVRSTEAFF. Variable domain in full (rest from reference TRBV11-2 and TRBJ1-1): EAGVAQSPRYKIIEKRQSVAFWCNPISGHATLYWYQQILGQGPKLLIQFQNNGVVDDSQLPKDRFSAERLKGVDSTLKIQPAKLEDSAVYLCASSLLVRSTEAFFGQGTRLTVV.

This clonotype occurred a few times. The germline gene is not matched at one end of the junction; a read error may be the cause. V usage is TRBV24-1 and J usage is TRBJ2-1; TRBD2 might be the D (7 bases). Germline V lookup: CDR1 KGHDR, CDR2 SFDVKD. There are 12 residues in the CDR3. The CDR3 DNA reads TGTGCCACCGCGGGGGCTTACAAGGAGCAGTTCTTC. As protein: CATAGAYKEQFF.

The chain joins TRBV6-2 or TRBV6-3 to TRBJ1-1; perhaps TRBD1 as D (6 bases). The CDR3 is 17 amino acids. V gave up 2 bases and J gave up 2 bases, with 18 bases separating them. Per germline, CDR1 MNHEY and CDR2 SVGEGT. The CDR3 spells CASSYKGHPSTNTEAFF. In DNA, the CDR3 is TGTGCCAGCAGTTACAAGGGACACCCCTCTACTAACACTGAAGCTTTCTTT.